The clone carrying this T cell receptor (beta chain) occurred a few times. The sample contains more than one DNA sequence encoding this CDR3. This record belongs to a study of blood T cell repertoires in COVID-19. For the study at large: Both acute and convalescent COVID-19 samples were obtained from the United States, Italy and Spain.

The CDR3 consists of 15 residues. Germline lookup yields CDR1 SGHRS and CDR2 YFSETQ. The V segment lost 3 bases and the J segment 8 bases; nucleotides outside the gene matches: 6. Source study methods: Estimation of nucleated cell counts was performed using reference gene primer amplification. Some clones are missing from TCRdb's copy, which holds only in-frame ones; the method was immunoSEQ multiplex PCR. V and J calls and clone size come straight from that table; D and trimming were deduced from the DNA. Found here are 110,000 to 150,000 clones, 75% to 85% of them singletons; the top ten hold roughly 10%.

What was sequenced was peripheral blood. The source is a man between 60 and 75 years old with active or convalescent COVID-19. This sequence joins TRBV5-1 and TRBJ2-1; 12 nucleotides agree with TRBD1. The chain's CDR3 is CASSSGQGAVDEQFF. The CDR3 coding sequence is TGCGCCAGCAGCTCGGGACAGGGGGCAGTGGATGAGCAGTTCTTC.